Sequencing of this TCR beta chain was carried out in a study of CD8+ T cells in alopecia areata. cDNA reverse transcribed from extracted RNA served as the sequencing template. Some clones are missing from TCRdb's copy, which holds only in-frame ones; the method was immunoSEQ multiplex PCR. The data contain roughly 100,000 clones, 55% of them singletons. The CDR3 has 13 amino acids. Germline CDR1 reads SGHTA; CDR2 reads FQGNSA. V was shortened by 1 base and J by 7 bases, with 8 bases between the two germline ends. The sequenced sample was CD4+ T cells sorted from blood. The genes are TRBV7-2 and TRBJ1-5; unclear D gene. This clonotype was sampled from a human donor in good health. Here the CDR3 DNA reads TGTGCCAGCAGCTTAGTCGCGGGGCAGCCCCAGCATTTT. This gives the protein CASSLVAGQPQHF.